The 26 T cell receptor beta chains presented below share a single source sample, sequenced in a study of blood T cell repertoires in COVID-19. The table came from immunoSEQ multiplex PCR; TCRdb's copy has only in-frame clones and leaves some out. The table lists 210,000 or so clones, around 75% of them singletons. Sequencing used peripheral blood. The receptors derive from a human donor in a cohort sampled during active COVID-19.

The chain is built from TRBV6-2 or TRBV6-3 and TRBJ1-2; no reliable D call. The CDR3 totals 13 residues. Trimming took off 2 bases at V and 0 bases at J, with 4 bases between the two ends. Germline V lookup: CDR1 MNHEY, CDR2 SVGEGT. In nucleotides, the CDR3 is TGTGCCAGCAGTTACAGAGCTAACTATGGCTACACCTTC. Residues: CASSYRANYGYTF.

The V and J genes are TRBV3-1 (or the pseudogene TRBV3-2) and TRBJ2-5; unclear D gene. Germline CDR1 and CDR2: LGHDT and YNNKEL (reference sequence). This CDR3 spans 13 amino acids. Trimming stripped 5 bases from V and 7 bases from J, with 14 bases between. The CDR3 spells CASSVAVFGTQYF. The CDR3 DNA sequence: TGTGCCAGCAGCGTGGCGGTTTTCGGGACCCAGTACTTC.

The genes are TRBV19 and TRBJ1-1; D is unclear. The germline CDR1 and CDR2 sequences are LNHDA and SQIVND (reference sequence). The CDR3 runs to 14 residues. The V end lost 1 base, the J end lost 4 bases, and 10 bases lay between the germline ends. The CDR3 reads CASSIVWRGTEAFF. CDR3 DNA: TGTGCCAGTAGTATAGTTTGGCGGGGCACTGAAGCTTTCTTT. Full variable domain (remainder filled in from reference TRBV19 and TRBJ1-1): DGGITQSPKYLFRKEGQNVTLSCEQNLNHDAMYWYRQDPGQGLRLIYYSQIVNDFQKGDIAEGYSVSREKKESFPLTVTSAQKNPTAFYLCASSIVWRGTEAFFGQGTRLTVV.

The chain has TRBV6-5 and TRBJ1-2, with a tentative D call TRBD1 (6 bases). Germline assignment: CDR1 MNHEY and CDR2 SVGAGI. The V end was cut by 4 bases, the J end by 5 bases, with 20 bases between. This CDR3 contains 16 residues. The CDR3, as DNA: TGTGCCAGCAGTTTCCTGCGGGGGCCAGTGGGGTATGGCTACACCTTC. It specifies CASSFLRGPVGYGYTF.

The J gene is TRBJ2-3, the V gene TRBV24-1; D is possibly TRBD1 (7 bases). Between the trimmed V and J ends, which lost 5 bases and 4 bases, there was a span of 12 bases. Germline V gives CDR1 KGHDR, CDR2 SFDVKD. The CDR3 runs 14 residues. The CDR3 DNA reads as TGTGCCACCAGTGGCGGGACAGCACCAGATACGCAGTATTTT. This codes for CATSGGTAPDTQYF.

CDR3 protein: CASRASSYEQYF. For the CDR3, the DNA is TGTGCCAGCAGGGCCAGCTCCTACGAGCAGTACTTC. J is TRBJ2-7 and V is TRBV28; D is unclear. This CDR3 region has 12 residues. CDR1 MDHEN and CDR2 SYDVKM come from the germline V gene. Trimming removed 6 bases at V and 0 bases at J, with 6 bases between.

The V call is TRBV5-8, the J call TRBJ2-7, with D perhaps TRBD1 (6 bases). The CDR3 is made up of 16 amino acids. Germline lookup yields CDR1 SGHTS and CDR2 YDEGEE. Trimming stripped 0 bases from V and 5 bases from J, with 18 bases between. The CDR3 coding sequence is TGTGCCAGCAGCTTGGCCGGTCGCAGGGGTCCGGACGAGCAGTACTTC. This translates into CASSLAGRRGPDEQYF.

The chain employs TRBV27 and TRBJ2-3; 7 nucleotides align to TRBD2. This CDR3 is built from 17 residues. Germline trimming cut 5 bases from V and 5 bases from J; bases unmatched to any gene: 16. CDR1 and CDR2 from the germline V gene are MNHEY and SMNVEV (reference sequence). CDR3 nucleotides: TGTGCCAGCAGTACTTATTGGGGCGGGAGATTAGAAGATACGCAGTATTTT. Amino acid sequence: CASSTYWGGRLEDTQYF.

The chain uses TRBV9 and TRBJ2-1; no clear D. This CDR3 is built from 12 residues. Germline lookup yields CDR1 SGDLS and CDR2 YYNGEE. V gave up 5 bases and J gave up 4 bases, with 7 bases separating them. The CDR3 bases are TGTGCCAGCAGTTCTCAGTACAATGAGCAGTTCTTC. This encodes CASSSQYNEQFF.

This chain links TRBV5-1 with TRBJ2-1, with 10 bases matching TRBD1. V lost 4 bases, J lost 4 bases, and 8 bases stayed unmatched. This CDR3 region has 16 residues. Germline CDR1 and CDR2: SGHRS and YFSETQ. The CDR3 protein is CASSAVGTGAYNEQFF. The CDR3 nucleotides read TGCGCCAGCAGCGCCGTTGGGACAGGGGCGTACAATGAGCAGTTCTTC.

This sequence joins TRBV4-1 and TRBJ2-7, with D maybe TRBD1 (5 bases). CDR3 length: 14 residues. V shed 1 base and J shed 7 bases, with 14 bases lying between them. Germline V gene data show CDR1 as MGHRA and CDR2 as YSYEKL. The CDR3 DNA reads TGCGCCAGCAGCCAAGTGGCCAGGGCGAGTGAGCAGTACTTC. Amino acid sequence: CASSQVARASEQYF.

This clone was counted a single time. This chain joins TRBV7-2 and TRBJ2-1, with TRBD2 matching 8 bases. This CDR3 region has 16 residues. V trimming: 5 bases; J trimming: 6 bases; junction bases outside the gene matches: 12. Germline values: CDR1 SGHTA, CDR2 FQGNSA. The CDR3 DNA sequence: TGTGCCAGCAGCCCCTACCCGGTTCTAGCGGGCAATGAGCAGTTCTTC. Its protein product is CASSPYPVLAGNEQFF. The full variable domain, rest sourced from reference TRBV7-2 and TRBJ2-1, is GAGVSQSPSNKVTEKGKDVELRCDPISGHTALYWYRQSLGQGLEFLIYFQGNSAPDKSGLPSDRFSAERTGGSVSTLTIQRTQQEDSAVYLCASSPYPVLAGNEQFFGPGTRLTVL.

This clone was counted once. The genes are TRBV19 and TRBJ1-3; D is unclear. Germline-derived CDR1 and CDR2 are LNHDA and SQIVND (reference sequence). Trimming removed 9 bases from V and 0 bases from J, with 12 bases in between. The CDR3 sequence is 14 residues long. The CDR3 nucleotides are TGTGCCAGCCTACAGCGGAGCTCTGGAAACACCATATATTTT. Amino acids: CASLQRSSGNTIYF.

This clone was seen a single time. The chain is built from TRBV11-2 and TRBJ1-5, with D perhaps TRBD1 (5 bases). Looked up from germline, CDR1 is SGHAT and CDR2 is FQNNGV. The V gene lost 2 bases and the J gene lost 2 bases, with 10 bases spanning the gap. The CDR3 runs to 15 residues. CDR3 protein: CASSLMGGGNQPQHF. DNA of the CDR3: TGTGCCAGCAGCTTAATGGGAGGGGGCAATCAGCCCCAGCATTTT.

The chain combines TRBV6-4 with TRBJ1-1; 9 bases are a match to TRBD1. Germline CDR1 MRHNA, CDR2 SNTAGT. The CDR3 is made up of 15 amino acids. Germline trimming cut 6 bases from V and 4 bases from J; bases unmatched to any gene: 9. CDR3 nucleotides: TGTGCCAGCAGGGCCGGGACAGGGCGAGGCACTGAAGCTTTCTTT. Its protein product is CASRAGTGRGTEAFF.

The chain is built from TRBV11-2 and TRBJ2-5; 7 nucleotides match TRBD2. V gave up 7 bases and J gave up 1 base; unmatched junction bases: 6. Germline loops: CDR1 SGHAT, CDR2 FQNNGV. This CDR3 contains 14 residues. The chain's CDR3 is CASIGLGLQETQYF. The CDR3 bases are TGTGCCAGCATCGGACTAGGGCTCCAAGAGACCCAGTACTTC.

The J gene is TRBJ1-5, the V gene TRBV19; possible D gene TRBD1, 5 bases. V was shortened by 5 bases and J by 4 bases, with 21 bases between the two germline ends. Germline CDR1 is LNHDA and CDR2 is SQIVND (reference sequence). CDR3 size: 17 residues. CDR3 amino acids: CASSFHLQEWWNQPQHF. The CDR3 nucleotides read TGTGCCAGTAGTTTTCACTTACAGGAATGGTGGAATCAGCCCCAGCATTTT.

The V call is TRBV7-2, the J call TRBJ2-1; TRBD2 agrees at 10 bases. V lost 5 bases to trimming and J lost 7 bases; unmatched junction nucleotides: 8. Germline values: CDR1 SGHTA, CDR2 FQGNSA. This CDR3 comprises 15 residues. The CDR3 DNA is TGTGCCAGCAGCCTCAGCGGGAGGGCCGGGAATGAGCAGTTCTTC. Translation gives CASSLSGRAGNEQFF.

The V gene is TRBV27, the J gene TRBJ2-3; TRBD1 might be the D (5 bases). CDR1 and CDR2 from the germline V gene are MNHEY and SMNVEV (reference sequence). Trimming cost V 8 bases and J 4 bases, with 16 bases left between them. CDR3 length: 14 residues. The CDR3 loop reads CASGSVQGADTQYF. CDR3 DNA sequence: TGTGCCAGCGGAAGCGTTCAAGGGGCAGATACGCAGTATTTT.

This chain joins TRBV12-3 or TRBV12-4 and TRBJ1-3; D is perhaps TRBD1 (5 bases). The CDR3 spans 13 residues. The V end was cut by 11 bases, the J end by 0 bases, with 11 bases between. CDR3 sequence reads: CAARQSSGNTIYF. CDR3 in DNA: TGTGCCGCCCGACAGAGCTCTGGAAACACCATATATTTT.

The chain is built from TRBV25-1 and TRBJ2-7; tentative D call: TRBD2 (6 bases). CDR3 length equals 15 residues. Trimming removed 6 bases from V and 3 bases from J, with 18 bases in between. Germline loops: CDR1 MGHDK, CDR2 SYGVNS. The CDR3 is CASRGSGLEVYEQYF. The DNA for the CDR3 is TGTGCCAGCAGGGGTAGCGGACTTGAAGTCTACGAGCAGTACTTC.

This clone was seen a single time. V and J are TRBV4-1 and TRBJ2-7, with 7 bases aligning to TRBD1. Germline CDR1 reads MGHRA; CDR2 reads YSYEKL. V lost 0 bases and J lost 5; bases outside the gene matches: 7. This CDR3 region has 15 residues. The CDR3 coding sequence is TGCGCCAGCAGCCAAGATGACAGGGTGAGAGACGAGCAGTACTTC. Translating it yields CASSQDDRVRDEQYF.

The CDR3 region has the DNA TGTGCCGCTGGGGGGGGGACAGATACGCAGTATTTT. Translating it yields CAAGGGTDTQYF. The V and J genes are TRBV24-1 and TRBJ2-3, with TRBD2 identical over 7 bases. Germline CDR1 KGHDR, CDR2 SFDVKD. Trimming took 12 bases from V and 3 from J; bases not matched to a gene: 5. The CDR3 sequence is 12 residues long.

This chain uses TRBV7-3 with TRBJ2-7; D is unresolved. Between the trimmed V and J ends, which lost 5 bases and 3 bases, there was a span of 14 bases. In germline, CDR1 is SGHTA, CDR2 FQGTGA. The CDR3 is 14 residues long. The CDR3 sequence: CASSISSSGYEQYF. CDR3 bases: TGTGCCAGCAGCATCTCAAGTTCCGGCTACGAGCAGTACTTC.

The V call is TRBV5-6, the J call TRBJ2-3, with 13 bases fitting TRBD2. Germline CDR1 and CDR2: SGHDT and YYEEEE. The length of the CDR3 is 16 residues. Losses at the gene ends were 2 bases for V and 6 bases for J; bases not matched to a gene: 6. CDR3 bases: TGTGCCAGCAGCTTTCGGACTAGCGGGAGAATTGATACGCAGTATTTT. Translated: CASSFRTSGRIDTQYF. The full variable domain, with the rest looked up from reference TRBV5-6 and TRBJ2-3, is DAGVTQSPTHLIKTRGQQVTLRCSPKSGHDTVSWYQQALGQGPQFIFQYYEEEERQRGNFPDRFSGHQFPNYSSELNVNALLLGDSALYLCASSFRTSGRIDTQYFGPGTRLTVL.

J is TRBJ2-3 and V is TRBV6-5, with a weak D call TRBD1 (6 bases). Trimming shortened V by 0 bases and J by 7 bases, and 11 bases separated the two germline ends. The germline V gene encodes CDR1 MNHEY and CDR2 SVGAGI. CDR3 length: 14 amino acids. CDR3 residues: CASSYSPGQNTQYF. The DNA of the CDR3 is TGTGCCAGCAGTTACTCTCCCGGACAGAATACGCAGTATTTT.